These T cell receptor beta chains were read from a single sample in a study of Graves' ophthalmopathy and Graves' hyperthyroidism. Each CDR3 protein is one row after TCRdb ran MiXCR on the multiplex PCR reads. The table lists about 550,000 distinct CDR3 sequences, about 40% of them singletons. The sequenced sample consisted of peripheral blood or thyroid tissue (not recorded which). These receptors all come from an adult man with Graves' hyperthyroidism. The CDR3 runs from the conserved cysteine through the conserved F or W. Each record gives: clone size, V gene, CDR3 length, J gene, D gene, CDR3 DNA, CDR3 protein. D genes are given only for firm matches. Part of the rows lack a size; the others show once, few, many or a class for expanded clones.

>few|TRBV29-1|16|TRBJ2-3|TRBD1
TGCAGCGTTGAGGACAGGCTAACGTCTGTTACAGATACGCAGTATTTT
CSVEDRLTSVTDTQYF
>many|TRBV29-1|13|TRBJ2-7|NA
TGCAGCGTTGACCTTTCGGGGGCAGGGGAGCAGTACTTC
CSVDLSGAGEQYF
>NA|TRBV7-9|8|TRBJ2-5|NA
TGTGCCAGCAGCAACCAGTACTTC
CASSNQYF
>NA|TRBV5-1|16|TRBJ1-3|NA
TGCGCCAGCAGCTTGACCGGGGCAGGGCTTGGAAACACCATATATTTT
CASSLTGAGLGNTIYF
>NA|TRBV10-3|14|TRBJ1-1|NA
TGTGCCAGCAGTTTAAGACAAACGAACACTGAAGCTTTCTTT
CASSLRQTNTEAFF
>many|TRBV20-1|14|TRBJ1-5|NA
TGCAGTGCCAAGGGGGGGTACGGCAATCAGCCCCAGCATTTT
CSAKGGYGNQPQHF
>NA|TRBV24-1|14|TRBJ2-5|NA
TGTGCCAGCAGTGAGATAGGGTGGCGGGAGACCCAGTACTTC
CASSEIGWRETQYF
>many|TRBV7-9|14|TRBJ2-5|TRBD1
TGTGCCAGCAGCTTTTACAGGGGTGTGGGGACCCAGTACTTC
CASSFYRGVGTQYF
>NA|TRBV3-1|14|TRBJ2-7|NA
TGTGCCAGCAGCCAGGGTTTCGAGTTCCACGAGCAGTACTTC
CASSQGFEFHEQYF
>many|TRBV24-1|14|TRBJ2-5|NA
TGTGCCACCAGTGGGACGGGAAGTTTGGAGACCCAGTACTTC
CATSGTGSLETQYF
>many|TRBV6-5|12|TRBJ2-2|NA
TGTGCCAGCAGTTACGGGTCCGGGGAGCTGTTTTTT
CASSYGSGELFF
>many|TRBV20-1|16|TRBJ2-7|TRBD1
TGCAGTGCTAGACCTACCCGGGACAGGGGGCGCGACGAGCAGTACTTC
CSARPTRDRGRDEQYF
>NA|TRBV7-9|16|TRBJ2-7|NA
TGTGCCAGCAGCTCGAGCCGGGACCATAAAAACTACGAGCAGTACTTC
CASSSSRDHKNYEQYF
>many|TRBV7-9|15|TRBJ2-5|NA
TGTGCCAGCAGCTTACTCAATAGCGATCGGGAGACCCAGTACTTC
CASSLLNSDRETQYF
>many|TRBV12-3/TRBV12-4|14|TRBJ2-5|NA
TGTGCCAGCAGTTCCGCCGGGCCTCTGGAGACCCAGTACTTC
CASSSAGPLETQYF
>many|TRBV29-1|14|TRBJ2-7|TRBD1
TGCAGCGTTTATGGGACAGAGACGTCCTACGAGCAGTACTTC
CSVYGTETSYEQYF
>NA|TRBV7-8|16|TRBJ2-1|TRBD1
TGTGCCAGCAGCGGGACAGGGGGGACCTCCTACAATGAGCAGTTCTTC
CASSGTGGTSYNEQFF
>many|TRBV5-1|17|TRBJ1-2|TRBD1
TGCGCCAGCAGCCGCCCCGGACAGGGGGCTCCTATCGATGGCTACACCTTC
CASSRPGQGAPIDGYTF
>NA|TRBV5-1|17|TRBJ2-5|TRBD2
TGCGCCGGCAGCTTGGAGTACGGCGGGAGGGGTAGAGAGACCCAGTACTTC
CAGSLEYGGRGRETQYF
>NA|TRBV29-1|13|TRBJ1-1|TRBD1
TGCAGCGGACCGGGACAGGGGGGGACTGAAGCTTTCTTT
CSGPGQGGTEAFF
>once|TRBV24-1|15|TRBJ2-6|NA
TGTGCCACCAGTGATCCTACTCCGGGCCTCGGCGTCCTGACTTTC
CATSDPTPGLGVLTF
>NA|TRBV7-2|16|TRBJ1-6|NA
TGTGCCAGCTCCCCTCCCGGAGGGGCGGGATTTTCACCCCTCCACTTT
CASSPPGGAGFSPLHF
>many|TRBV11-2|14|TRBJ1-5|NA
TGTGCCAGCAGCTCGCTGGGGAGCAATCAGCCCCAGCATTTT
CASSSLGSNQPQHF
>NA|TRBV2|17|TRBJ1-5|TRBD1
TGTGCCAGCAGCCCGGGGGGGTTGGGACAGATCAATCAGCCCCAGCATTTT
CASSPGGLGQINQPQHF
>NA|TRBV7-4|15|TRBJ1-1|TRBD1
TGTGCCAGCAGCTTTGAGGGAGGGGGCTGGACTGAAGCTTTCTTT
CASSFEGGGWTEAFF
>many|TRBV24-1|14|TRBJ1-1|NA
TGTGCCACCAGTGATGCAGGAATGAACACTGAAGCTTTCTTT
CATSDAGMNTEAFF
>many|TRBV5-6|14|TRBJ2-7|NA
TGTGCCAGCAGCGTTTCGGGACGGACATTAAGGCAGTACTTC
CASSVSGRTLRQYF
>NA|TRBV25-1|14|TRBJ1-1|TRBD1
TGTGCCAGCAGTGAATACAAGGGGGCTAATGAAGCTTTCTTT
CASSEYKGANEAFF
>NA|TRBV29-1|11|TRBJ1-1|NA
TGCAGCTTGGAACTGAACACTGAAGCTTTCTTT
CSLELNTEAFF
>few|TRBV7-9|13|TRBJ2-4|TRBD2
TGTGCCAGCAGCCCTCCTCGGGAGGACATTCAGTACTTC
CASSPPREDIQYF
>NA|TRBV10-3|14|TRBJ2-2|NA
TGTGCCATCAGTGAAAGGGGGGACACCGGGGAGCTGTTTTTT
CAISERGDTGELFF
>NA|TRBV11-2|13|TRBJ2-1|NA
TGTGCCAGCACCCTAGAGGGTTACAATGAGCAGTTCTTC
CASTLEGYNEQFF
>NA|TRBV20-1|14|TRBJ1-5|NA
NA
CCASSPMGNQPQHF
>NA|TRBV7-9|15|TRBJ2-7|NA
TGTGCCAGCAGCTTGGATGGGGTCCGAATAGGCGAGCAGTACTTC
CASSLDGVRIGEQYF
>NA|TRBV24-1|16|TRBJ1-2|TRBD1
TGTGCCACCAGTGACGGGACAGGGGACCCTAACTATGGCTACACCTTC
CATSDGTGDPNYGYTF
>NA|TRBV24-1|15|TRBJ1-5|NA
TGTGCCAGCTCCCGGAAAGGGTATAGCAATCAGCCCCAGCATTTT
CASSRKGYSNQPQHF
>many|TRBV14|14|TRBJ1-1|NA
TGTGCCAGCTCTGTGGGGCCAGGGAACACTGAAGCTTTCTTT
CASSVGPGNTEAFF
>many|TRBV20-1|12|TRBJ2-7|TRBD2
TGCAGTGCCCAGCGGGAGAACTACGAGCAGTACTTC
CSAQRENYEQYF
>NA|TRBV20-1|15|TRBJ1-4|NA
TGCAGTGCTAGAGGGTTTGGGGGGGCTTATGAAAAACTGTTTTTT
CSARGFGGAYEKLFF
>NA|TRBV7-2|18|TRBJ1-6|TRBD1
TGTGCCAGCAGCTTAGATCAGGGGGGGGATTTATCTAATTCACCCCTCCACTTT
CASSLDQGGDLSNSPLHF
>many|TRBV2|13|TRBJ1-6|NA
TGTGCCAGCAGTGATGTGGGGTATTCACCCCTCCACTTT
CASSDVGYSPLHF
>many|TRBV6-5|14|TRBJ2-7|TRBD2
TGTGCCAGCAGTTACACTAGCGAGGACTACGAGCAGTACTTC
CASSYTSEDYEQYF